This record covers a single T cell receptor beta chain. No antigen is known for it. Clones were sequenced by immunoSEQ multiplex PCR, and TCRdb holds only the in-frame ones, with some missing. This sample has 100,000 to 150,000 clones, with just under 95% found just once. This specimen belongs to a study of OX40 agonist ivuxolimab in advanced cancers. CDR1 SGHDT and CDR2 YYEEEE come from the germline V gene. V lost 0 bases, J lost 7 bases, and 7 bases lay in between. This CDR3 is 12 amino acids long. Findings and limits, study-wide: Blood T cells, both CD4+ and CD8+, expanded clonally by week 6 at 0.1 to 3.0 mg/kg.

This receptor was identified in an adult with an advanced solid tumor such as melanoma, head and neck, liver or kidney cancer. Specimen: CD4+ or CD8+ T cells sorted from blood, collected in a trial of the OX40 agonist ivuxolimab. The chain has TRBV5-6 and TRBJ1-1, with unresolved D. The DNA for the CDR3 is TGTGCCAGCAGCTTGGAGGGAGATGAAGCTTTCTTT. This sequence encodes CASSLEGDEAFF.